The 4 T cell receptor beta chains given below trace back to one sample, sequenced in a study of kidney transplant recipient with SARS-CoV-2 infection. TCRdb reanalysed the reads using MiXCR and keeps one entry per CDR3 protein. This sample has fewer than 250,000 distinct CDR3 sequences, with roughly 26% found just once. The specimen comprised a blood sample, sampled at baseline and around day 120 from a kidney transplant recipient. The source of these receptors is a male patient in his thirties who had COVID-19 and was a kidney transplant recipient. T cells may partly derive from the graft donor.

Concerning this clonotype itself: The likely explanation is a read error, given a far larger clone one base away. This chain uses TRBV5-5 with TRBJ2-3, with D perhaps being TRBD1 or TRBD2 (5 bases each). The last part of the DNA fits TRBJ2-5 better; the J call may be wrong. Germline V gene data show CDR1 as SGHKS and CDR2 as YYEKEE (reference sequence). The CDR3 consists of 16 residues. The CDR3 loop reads CASSLGAQTAAEAQYF. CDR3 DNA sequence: TGTGCCAGCAGCTTAGGGGCCCAGACTGCGGCGGAGGCCCAGTACTTC.

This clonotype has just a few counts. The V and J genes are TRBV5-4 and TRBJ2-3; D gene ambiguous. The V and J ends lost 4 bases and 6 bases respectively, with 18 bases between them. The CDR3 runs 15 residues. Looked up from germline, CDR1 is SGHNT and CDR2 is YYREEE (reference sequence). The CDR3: CASSLASNEYDTQYF. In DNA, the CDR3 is TGTGCCAGCAGCCTGGCCTCGAATGAGTACGATACGCAGTATTTT. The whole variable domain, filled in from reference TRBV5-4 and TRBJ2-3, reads ETGVTQSPTHLIKTRGQQVTLRCSSQSGHNTVSWYQQALGQGPQFIFQYYREEENGRGNFPPRFSGLQFPNYSSELNVNALELDDSALYLCASSLASNEYDTQYFGPGTRLTVL.

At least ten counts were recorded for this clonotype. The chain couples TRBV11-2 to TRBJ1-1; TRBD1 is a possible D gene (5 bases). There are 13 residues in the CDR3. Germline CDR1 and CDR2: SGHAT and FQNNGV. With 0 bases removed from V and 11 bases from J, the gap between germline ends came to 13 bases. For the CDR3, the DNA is TGTGCCAGCAGCTTAGATAAAGGGGTGTACGCTTTCTTT. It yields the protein CASSLDKGVYAFF.

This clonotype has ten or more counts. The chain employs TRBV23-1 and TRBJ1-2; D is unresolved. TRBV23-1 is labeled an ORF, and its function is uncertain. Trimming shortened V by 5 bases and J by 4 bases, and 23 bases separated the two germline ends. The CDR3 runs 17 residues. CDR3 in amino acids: CASSYEMLRRKTYGYTF. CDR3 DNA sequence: TGCGCCAGCAGTTATGAAATGCTACGCAGAAAGACCTATGGCTACACCTTC.